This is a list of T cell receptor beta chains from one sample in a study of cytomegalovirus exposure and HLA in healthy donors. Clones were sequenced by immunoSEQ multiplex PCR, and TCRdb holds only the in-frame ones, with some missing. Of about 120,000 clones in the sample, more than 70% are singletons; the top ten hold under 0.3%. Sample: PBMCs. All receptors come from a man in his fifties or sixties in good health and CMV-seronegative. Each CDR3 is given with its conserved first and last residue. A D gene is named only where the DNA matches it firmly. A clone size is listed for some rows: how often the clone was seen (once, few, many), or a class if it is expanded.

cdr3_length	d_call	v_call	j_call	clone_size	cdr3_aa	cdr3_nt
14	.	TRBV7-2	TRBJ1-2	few	CASSLAGGSYGYTF	TGTGCCAGCAGCTTAGCAGGCGGCTCCTATGGCTACACCTTC
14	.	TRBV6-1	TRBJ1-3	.	CASREGTFGNTIYF	TGTGCCAGCAGAGAAGGGACATTCGGAAACACCATATATTTT
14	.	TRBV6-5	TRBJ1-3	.	CASKPLLSGNTIYF	TGTGCCAGCAAACCACTACTTTCTGGAAACACCATATATTTT
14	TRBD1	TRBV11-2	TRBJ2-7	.	CASSLTDRVNEQYF	TGTGCCAGCAGCTTAACGGACAGGGTCAACGAGCAGTACTTC
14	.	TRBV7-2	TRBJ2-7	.	CASSLALATSEQYF	TGTGCCAGCAGCTTAGCGCTGGCGACAAGCGAGCAGTACTTC
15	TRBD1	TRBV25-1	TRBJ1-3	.	CASSGTGGSGNTIYF	TGTGCCAGCAGTGGGACAGGGGGCTCGGGAAACACCATATATTTT
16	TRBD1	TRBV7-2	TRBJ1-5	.	CASSFRDRGPHQPQHF	TGTGCCAGCAGCTTCCGGGACAGGGGACCCCATCAGCCCCAGCATTTT
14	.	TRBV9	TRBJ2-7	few	CASSPDIPAREQYF	TGTGCCAGCAGCCCGGACATCCCTGCCCGCGAGCAGTACTTC
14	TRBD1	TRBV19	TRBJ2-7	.	CASSSGQGAQEVYF	TGTGCCAGTAGTTCGGGACAGGGGGCGCAGGAAGTGTACTTC
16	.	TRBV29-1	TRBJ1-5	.	CSVIIGLSDSNQPQHF	TGCAGCGTTATAATTGGACTTTCCGACAGCAATCAGCCCCAGCATTTT
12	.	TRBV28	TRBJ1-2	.	CASSLGVYGYTF	TGTGCCAGCAGTCTAGGTGTCTATGGCTACACCTTC
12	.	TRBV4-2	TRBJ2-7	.	CASSQGEAEQYF	TGTGCCAGCAGCCAAGGGGAGGCAGAGCAGTACTTC
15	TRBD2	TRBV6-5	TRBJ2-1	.	CASSYSGGSWNEQFF	TGTGCCAGCAGTTACTCTGGCGGGAGCTGGAATGAGCAGTTCTTC
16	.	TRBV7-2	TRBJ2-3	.	CASSLAVDSPTDTQYF	TGTGCCAGCAGCTTAGCGGTTGACAGCCCCACAGATACGCAGTATTTT
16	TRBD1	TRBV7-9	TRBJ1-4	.	CASSLGRGTGNEKLFF	TGTGCCAGCAGCTTAGGAAGAGGGACAGGCAACGAAAAACTGTTTTTT
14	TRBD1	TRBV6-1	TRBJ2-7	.	CASSEYRGDYEQYF	TGTGCCAGCAGTGAATACAGGGGGGATTACGAGCAGTACTTC
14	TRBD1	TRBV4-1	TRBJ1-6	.	CASSQGTGLSPLHF	TGCGCCAGCAGCCAAGGGACAGGGCTCTCACCCCTCCACTTT
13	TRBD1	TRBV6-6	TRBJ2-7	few	CASSYQDRKEQYF	TGTGCCAGCAGTTACCAGGACAGGAAAGAGCAGTACTTC
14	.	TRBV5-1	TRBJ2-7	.	CASSPRGIGYEQYF	TGCGCCAGCAGCCCCCGGGGGATCGGGTACGAGCAGTACTTC
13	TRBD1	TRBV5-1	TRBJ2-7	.	CASRGTGSYEQYF	TGCGCCAGCAGAGGGACAGGGAGCTACGAGCAGTACTTC
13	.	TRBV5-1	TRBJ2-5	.	CASSLGVQETQYF	TGCGCCAGCAGCCTCGGGGTCCAAGAGACCCAGTACTTC
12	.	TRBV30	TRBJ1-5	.	CGRETSNQPQHF	TGTGGGCGGGAGACGAGCAATCAGCCCCAGCATTTT
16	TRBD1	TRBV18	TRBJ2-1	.	CASSPPGQGGYNEQFF	TGTGCCAGCTCACCACCGGGACAGGGGGGTTACAATGAGCAGTTCTTC
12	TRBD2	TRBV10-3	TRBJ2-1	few	CAIGTSLNEQFF	TGTGCCATCGGGACTAGCCTAAATGAGCAGTTCTTC
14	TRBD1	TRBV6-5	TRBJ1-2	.	CASSRRQGGYGYTF	TGTGCCAGCAGTCGTCGACAGGGTGGTTATGGCTACACCTTC
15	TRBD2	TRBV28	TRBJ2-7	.	CASSLSGGSSDEQYF	TGTGCCAGCAGTTTGTCAGGCGGGAGTAGCGACGAGCAGTACTTC
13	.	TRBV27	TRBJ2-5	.	CASRWAREETQYF	TGTGCCAGCAGGTGGGCGCGGGAAGAGACCCAGTACTTC
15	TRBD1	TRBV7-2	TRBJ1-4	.	CASSLRDRGPCKLFF	TGTGCCAGCAGCTTAAGGGACAGGGGGCCCTGCAAACTGTTTTTT
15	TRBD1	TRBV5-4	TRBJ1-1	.	CASSSPGGQDTEAFF	TGTGCCAGCAGTTCCCCAGGGGGACAGGACACTGAAGCTTTCTTT
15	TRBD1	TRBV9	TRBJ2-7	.	CASSVGTGATYEQYF	TGTGCCAGCAGCGTAGGGACAGGGGCAACCTACGAGCAGTACTTC
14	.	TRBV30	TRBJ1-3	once	CAWSVRGSGNTIYF	TGTGCCTGGAGTGTACGAGGGAGTGGAAACACCATATATTTT